This TCR beta chain is drawn from a study of blood T cell repertoires in COVID-19. CDR1 and CDR2 (germline): MNHEY, SMNVEV (reference sequence). The V gene end was trimmed by 5 bases and the J gene end by 7 bases; junction bases not matched to a gene: 6. This CDR3 has 15 amino acids. Produced via immunoSEQ multiplex PCR; TCRdb's table is partial and in-frame only. The sample shows about 260,000 clones, 84% of them seen only once. The sequence derives from a man aged 55 to 70 with acute or convalescent COVID-19. Sequencing used peripheral blood. The chain has TRBV27 and TRBJ2-7, with 15 bases identical to TRBD2. CDR3 nucleotide sequence: TGTGCCAGCAGTCCCGGGACTAGCGGGAGGCTTGAGCAGTACTTC. It yields the protein CASSPGTSGRLEQYF.